This T cell receptor beta chain was retrieved from a study of monozygotic twins with inflammatory bowel disease. The V gene's germline CDR1 is SGHNT and CDR2 YYREEE (reference sequence). This CDR3 spans 15 amino acids. TCRdb processed the 5' RACE reads again and assigns one entry to each CDR3 protein, with no DNA. The data show 330,000 or so distinct CDR3 sequences, and the top ten clones hold 2%. The origin of this receptor is a human donor with ulcerative colitis or Crohn's disease, or a healthy co-twin of an affected twin (not recorded which). The sequencing input was blood. The chain recombines TRBV5-4 with TRBJ2-3; TCRdb reports TRBD2, a call that lacks DNA to check it against. CDR3 protein: CASSLSRRVTDTQYF.